This passage covers 22 T cell receptor beta chains from one sample sequenced in a study of blood T cell repertoires in COVID-19. Sequencing used immunoSEQ multiplex PCR; TCRdb keeps in-frame clones, though not all of them. This sample has about 150,000 clones, with 80% to 90% found just once. The sequenced sample consisted of peripheral blood. These receptors were collected from a man between 65 and 79 years old with acute or convalescent COVID-19.

V is TRBV11-2 and J is TRBJ1-3, with 9 bases lining up with TRBD1. The CDR3 runs to 13 residues. Germline V gene lookup returns CDR1 SGHAT and CDR2 FQNNGV. With 6 bases clipped from V and 10 bases from J, the junction kept 7 bases outside the gene matches. The CDR3 spells CASSFRTGATIYF. The CDR3 DNA reads as TGTGCCAGCAGTTTCCGGACAGGGGCTACCATATATTTT.

The chain links TRBV5-1 to TRBJ1-2, with D perhaps TRBD1 (5 bases). The V gene lost 3 bases and the J gene lost 6 bases, with 12 bases spanning the gap. The CDR3 spans 13 residues. CDR1 and CDR2 from the germline V gene are SGHRS and YFSETQ. The CDR3 reads CASSSGGLDGYTF. DNA for the CDR3: TGCGCCAGCAGCTCGGGGGGTTTGGATGGCTACACCTTC.

CDR3 coding DNA: TGTGCCAGCAGTTCGGGACAGGGGTTAAGGAATAATGAAAAACTGTTTTTT. It encodes CASSSGQGLRNNEKLFF. The V and J genes are TRBV6-2 or TRBV6-3 and TRBJ1-4, with 10 bases fitting TRBD1. CDR3 length equals 17 residues. Losses at the gene ends were 4 bases for V and 4 bases for J; bases not matched to a gene: 9. Germline V gives CDR1 MNHEY, CDR2 SVGEGT.

The chain links TRBV5-6 to TRBJ2-1, with D perhaps matching TRBD2 (6 bases). V was pared by 0 bases and J by 2 bases, with 12 bases between. CDR1 and CDR2 from the germline V gene are SGHDT and YYEEEE. The CDR3 totals 16 residues. The CDR3 region is CASSLVAGSTYNEQFF. The CDR3 region has the DNA TGTGCCAGCAGCTTGGTCGCGGGGTCCACCTACAATGAGCAGTTCTTC. Variable domain in full (rest from reference TRBV5-6 and TRBJ2-1): DAGVTQSPTHLIKTRGQQVTLRCSPKSGHDTVSWYQQALGQGPQFIFQYYEEEERQRGNFPDRFSGHQFPNYSSELNVNALLLGDSALYLCASSLVAGSTYNEQFFGPGTRLTVL.

This chain uses TRBV5-5 with TRBJ2-7, with TRBD1 matching 7 bases. The CDR3 length is 14 residues. Trimming removed 2 bases from V and 0 bases from J; junction bases left unmatched: 2. CDR1 is SGHKS and CDR2 is YYEKEE in the germline V gene (reference sequence). This chain's CDR3 is CASSLQGSSYEQYF. CDR3 bases: TGTGCCAGCAGCTTACAGGGGTCCTCCTACGAGCAGTACTTC. The full variable domain, completed using reference TRBV5-5 and TRBJ2-7, is DAGVTQSPTHLIKTRGQQVTLRCSPISGHKSVSWYQQVLGQGPQFIFQYYEKEERGRGNFPDRFSARQFPNYSSELNVNALLLGDSALYLCASSLQGSSYEQYFGPGTRLTVT.

This chain joins TRBV9 and TRBJ2-3; the D gene is possibly TRBD2 (6 bases). The CDR3 consists of 14 residues. CDR1 is SGDLS and CDR2 is YYNGEE in the germline V gene. The germline V and J ends were trimmed by 2 bases and 4 bases, with 11 bases remaining between them. DNA for the CDR3: TGTGCCAGCAGCGTCGCGGGGTCGGCAGATACGCAGTATTTT. It codes for CASSVAGSADTQYF.

The chain uses TRBV30 and TRBJ2-2, with D possibly being TRBD1 (6 bases). The germline V gene has CDR1 GTSNPN and CDR2 SVGIG (reference sequence). CDR3 length: 14 residues. Trimming left V 3 bases short and J 1 base short, with 9 bases between. The CDR3 DNA follows: TGTGCCTGGAGGAGGACAGTGAACACCGGGGAGCTGTTTTTT. It is translated as CAWRRTVNTGELFF.

The chain has TRBV4-2 and TRBJ1-3; 7 nucleotides match TRBD1. J lost 0 bases, V lost 0 bases, and 8 bases had no gene match. The CDR3 extends over 18 amino acids. Germline CDR1 reads LGHNA; CDR2 reads YNFKEQ. The CDR3 loop reads CASSQEGTGASSGNTIYF. The CDR3 DNA reads as TGTGCCAGCAGCCAAGAGGGAACAGGGGCCTCCTCTGGAAACACCATATATTTT.

The chain joins TRBV28 to TRBJ1-5; 7 positions agree with TRBD1. The CDR3 covers 15 residues. The germline V gene has CDR1 MDHEN and CDR2 SYDVKM. J lost 3 bases, V lost 4 bases, and 6 bases had no gene match. The CDR3: CASSSRDSSNQPQHF. The CDR3 bases are TGTGCCAGCAGTTCCCGGGACAGTTCCAATCAGCCCCAGCATTTT.

The chain employs TRBV7-2 and TRBJ1-2; D may be TRBD1 (6 bases). Germline values: CDR1 SGHTA, CDR2 FQGNSA. This CDR3 spans 14 amino acids. The V and J ends lost 0 bases and 4 bases respectively, with 9 bases between them. For the CDR3, the DNA is TGTGCCAGCAGCTTAGCTGGGGGGGCCTATGGCTACACCTTC. It specifies CASSLAGGAYGYTF.

V is TRBV15 and J is TRBJ2-7; 15 nucleotides match TRBD2. This CDR3 region has 17 residues. V was clipped by 3 bases and J by 0 bases; unmatched bases: 3. CDR1 is LNHNV and CDR2 is YYDKDF in the germline V gene (reference sequence). The CDR3 spells CATSSGTSGRSSYEQYF. The CDR3 coding sequence is TGTGCCACCAGCAGTGGGACTAGCGGGAGGAGCTCCTACGAGCAGTACTTC.

This chain connects TRBV6-2 or TRBV6-3 to TRBJ2-5; D unclear. Germline-derived CDR1 and CDR2 are MNHEY and SVGEGT. This CDR3 comprises 12 residues. The ends were cut back, 6 bases at V and 0 bases at J, with 5 bases in the middle. In DNA, the CDR3 is TGTGCCAGCAGCGGGCACCAAGAGACCCAGTACTTC. Protein product: CASSGHQETQYF.

This rearrangement joins TRBV4-2 to TRBJ2-1; D not certain. In germline, CDR1 is LGHNA, CDR2 YNFKEQ. V lost 0 bases, J lost 7 bases, and 10 bases lay in between. CDR3 length equals 14 residues. CDR3 in amino acids: CASSQDGTENEQFF. The CDR3 DNA reads TGTGCCAGCAGCCAAGATGGTACAGAGAATGAGCAGTTCTTC.

This chain connects TRBV28 to TRBJ1-5, with 7 bases identical to TRBD1. The J segment lost 6 bases and the V segment lost 10 bases, leaving 9 bases of the junction unmatched. Germline CDR1 and CDR2: MDHEN and SYDVKM. The CDR3 is made up of 13 amino acids. CDR3 residues: CATHGQVVQPQHF. The CDR3 nucleotides are TGTGCCACCCACGGACAGGTGGTTCAGCCCCAGCATTTT.

The chain has TRBV9 and TRBJ2-3; TRBD2 might be the D (5 bases). This CDR3 has 16 amino acids. V lost 4 bases and J 3 bases, leaving 18 bases between the germline ends. Germline CDR1 SGDLS, CDR2 YYNGEE. CDR3 sequence: CASSLSDGLVTDTQYF. The CDR3 DNA is TGTGCCAGCAGCCTTTCGGACGGACTCGTGACAGATACGCAGTATTTT.

This rearrangement joins TRBV6-5 to TRBJ2-1; TRBD2 aligns across 9 bases. J gave up 5 bases and V 5 bases, and 7 bases lay outside the gene matches. CDR1 MNHEY and CDR2 SVGAGI come from the germline V gene. The CDR3 has 15 residues. The CDR3 is CASSTIAGVNNEQFF. In DNA, the CDR3 is TGTGCCAGCAGTACAATAGCGGGAGTTAACAATGAGCAGTTCTTC.

The J gene is TRBJ1-5, the V gene TRBV19, with TRBD1 matching over 9 bases. The CDR3 covers 17 residues. Germline loops: CDR1 LNHDA, CDR2 SQIVND (reference sequence). J gave up 0 bases and V 6 bases, and 9 bases lay outside the gene matches. CDR3 amino acids: CASSITGGGDSNQPQHF. The CDR3 DNA sequence: TGTGCCAGTAGCATTACAGGGGGCGGCGATAGCAATCAGCCCCAGCATTTT.

This clone occurred a few times. The rearrangement uses TRBV24-1 and TRBJ1-5, with a weak D call TRBD1 (6 bases). In germline, CDR1 is KGHDR, CDR2 SFDVKD. The CDR3 is 16 amino acids. V was clipped by 3 bases and J by 4 bases, with 15 bases between them. CDR3 residues: CATSDPREGGNQPQHF. The CDR3 DNA is TGTGCCACCAGTGATCCGAGGGAGGGGGGGAATCAGCCCCAGCATTTT.

The chain couples TRBV30 to TRBJ1-1; 7 positions match TRBD1. Trimming removed 1 base from V and 4 bases from J; junction bases left unmatched: 3. The CDR3 sequence is 13 residues long. Germline V gene data show CDR1 as GTSNPN and CDR2 as SVGIG (reference sequence). The CDR3 DNA follows: TGTGCCTGGAGTGACAGGGGCTTCACTGAAGCTTTCTTT. Protein sequence: CAWSDRGFTEAFF.

The chain employs TRBV6-5 and TRBJ2-7, with D possibly matching TRBD2 (7 bases). Trimming took off 4 bases at V and 5 bases at J, with 15 bases between the two ends. The CDR3 sequence is 14 residues long. Germline V lookup: CDR1 MNHEY, CDR2 SVGAGI. This CDR3 is CASSFAGAAHEQYF. The CDR3 region has the DNA TGTGCCAGCAGTTTTGCGGGGGCCGCCCACGAGCAGTACTTC.

V usage is TRBV19 and J usage is TRBJ2-1; D is unclear. The CDR3 length is 16 residues. CDR1 is LNHDA, CDR2 SQIVND, per germline (reference sequence). The ends were cut back, 0 bases at V and 1 base at J, with 10 bases in the middle. This CDR3 reads CASSIEVAPSYNEQFF. The CDR3 coding sequence is TGTGCCAGTAGTATAGAGGTAGCCCCGTCCTACAATGAGCAGTTCTTC.

The CDR3 DNA sequence: TGTGCCAGCAGCAGGGACAGGGACTATGGCTACACCTTC. Translated, it gives CASSRDRDYGYTF. The chain joins TRBV7-8 to TRBJ1-2; 9 bases align to TRBD1. The CDR3 is made up of 13 amino acids. V lost 5 bases and J lost 3; bases outside the gene matches: 1. CDR1 and CDR2 from the germline V gene are SGHVS and FQNEAQ.